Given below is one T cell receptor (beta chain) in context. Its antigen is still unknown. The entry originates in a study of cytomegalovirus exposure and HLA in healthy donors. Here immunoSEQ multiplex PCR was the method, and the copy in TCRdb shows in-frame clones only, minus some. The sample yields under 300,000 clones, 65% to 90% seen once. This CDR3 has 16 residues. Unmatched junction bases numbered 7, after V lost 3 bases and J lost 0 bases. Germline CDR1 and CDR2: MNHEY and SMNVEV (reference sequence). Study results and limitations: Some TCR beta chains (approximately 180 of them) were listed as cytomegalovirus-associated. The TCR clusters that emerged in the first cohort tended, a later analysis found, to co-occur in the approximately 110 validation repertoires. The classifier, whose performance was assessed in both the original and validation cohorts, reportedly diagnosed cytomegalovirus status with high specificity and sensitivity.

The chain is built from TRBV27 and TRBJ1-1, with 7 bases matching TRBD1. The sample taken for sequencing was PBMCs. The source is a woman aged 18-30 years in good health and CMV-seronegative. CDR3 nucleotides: TGTGCCAGCAGTTTTTACCCTGACAGGGTGAACACTGAAGCTTTCTTT. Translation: CASSFYPDRVNTEAFF.